This entry lists 27 T cell receptor beta chains sequenced from one sample in a study of blood T cell repertoires in COVID-19 (dated by TCRdb to 2020 to 2022). Receptors were amplified or captured by the immunoSEQ multiplex PCR assay. As stored in TCRdb, this immuneACCESS dataset retains in-frame rearrangements with V and J assigned. A fraction of the clones does not appear; measured against another copy, unresolved V genes explain less than half of the discrepancy, and the remainder lacks a known reason. The sample table shows fewer than 300,000 clones, and around 87% are seen once. Of the sample, 2% to 3% falls within the top ten clones. Material: peripheral blood. These receptors were collected from a woman in her 50s with acute or convalescent COVID-19.

This chain uses TRBV13 with TRBJ2-2, with 14 positions matching TRBD2. The germline V gene has CDR1 PRHDT and CDR2 FYEKMQ (reference sequence). V shed 5 bases, J shed 0 bases, and the junction held 5 bases outside the gene matches. The CDR3 consists of 18 residues. CDR3 loop: CASSPGTSGRANTGELFF. The CDR3 bases are TGTGCCAGCAGCCCCGGGACTAGCGGGAGAGCGAACACCGGGGAGCTGTTTTTT.

The gene calls are TRBV5-1 and TRBJ1-1; D gene uncertain. Germline CDR1 and CDR2: SGHRS and YFSETQ. The CDR3 consists of 15 residues. V lost 1 base to trimming and J lost 3 bases, with 13 bases between them. Here the CDR3 DNA reads TGCGCCAGCAGCTTGTTTGTCGACGGGGACACTGAAGCTTTCTTT. Encoded protein: CASSLFVDGDTEAFF.

The chain combines TRBV5-1 with TRBJ2-1; TRBD1 aligns across 7 bases. J was trimmed by 3 bases and V by 0 bases; bases with no gene match: 6. CDR3 size: 16 residues. Germline values: CDR1 SGHRS, CDR2 YFSETQ. The CDR3 region has the DNA TGCGCCAGCAGCTTGGTGAGGGGGACAGACTACAATGAGCAGTTCTTC. As protein: CASSLVRGTDYNEQFF.

The rearrangement joins TRBV9 to TRBJ2-1, with D perhaps TRBD2 (6 bases). This CDR3 is 15 amino acids long. V lost 1 base and J lost 7, with 15 bases in between. CDR1 is SGDLS and CDR2 is YYNGEE in the germline V gene. CDR3 residues: CASSVWGELGNEQFF. The CDR3 DNA reads as TGTGCCAGCAGCGTATGGGGGGAGTTAGGGAATGAGCAGTTCTTC. Full variable domain (remainder filled in from reference TRBV9 and TRBJ2-1): DSGVTQTPKHLITATGQRVTLRCSPRSGDLSVYWYQQSLDQGLQFLIQYYNGEERAKGNILERFSAQQFPDLHSELNLSSLELGDSALYFCASSVWGELGNEQFFGPGTRLTVL.

This clone was seen a few times. The chain is built from TRBV28 and TRBJ2-2; 9 nucleotides align to TRBD1. This CDR3 has 15 residues. Trimming took 7 bases from V and 3 from J; bases not matched to a gene: 6. Per germline, CDR1 MDHEN and CDR2 SYDVKM. CDR3 DNA: TGTGCCAGCAACAGGGGGCAGGGATACACCGGGGAGCTGTTTTTT. It specifies CASNRGQGYTGELFF.

In this sample, this clone turned up once. The chain recombines TRBV9 with TRBJ2-2; D remains ambiguous. V lost 0 bases to trimming and J lost 1 base, with 7 bases between them. Germline V gene sequence: CDR1 SGDLS, CDR2 YYNGEE. CDR3 length: 15 residues. The CDR3 DNA is TGTGCCAGCAGCGTAGGGGCACGGAACACCGGGGAGCTGTTTTTT. This translates into CASSVGARNTGELFF.

This CDR3 is CASSLATGGSADTQYF. CDR3 bases: TGCGCCAGCAGCTTGGCAACAGGGGGTAGCGCAGATACGCAGTATTTT. The V and J genes are TRBV5-1 and TRBJ2-3, with TRBD1 matching 8 bases. Per the germline V gene, CDR1 is SGHRS and CDR2 is YFSETQ. Trimming took 0 bases from V and 4 from J; bases not matched to a gene: 7. This CDR3 region has 16 residues.

The rearrangement uses TRBV7-9 and TRBJ2-3; weak D call: TRBD1 (6 bases). The V gene's germline CDR1 is SEHNR and CDR2 FQNEAQ (reference sequence). The CDR3 has 16 residues. Trimming left V 2 bases short and J 0 bases short, with 12 bases between. The CDR3 protein is CASSLYGTTSTDTQYF. The CDR3 DNA reads TGTGCCAGCAGCTTATATGGGACAACTAGCACAGATACGCAGTATTTT.

The rearrangement uses TRBV30 and TRBJ1-4, with 7 bases identical to TRBD1. This CDR3 spans 14 amino acids. V lost 3 bases and J lost 4; bases outside the gene matches: 5. From germline, CDR1 is GTSNPN and CDR2 SVGIG (reference sequence). The CDR3: CAWSKGQLNEKLFF. In DNA, the CDR3 is TGTGCCTGGAGCAAGGGACAGCTTAATGAAAAACTGTTTTTT.

This clone was counted ten times or more. The V and J genes are TRBV7-2 and TRBJ2-1, with 9 positions matching TRBD2. V lost 3 bases and J lost 10; bases outside the gene matches: 16. Germline assignment: CDR1 SGHTA and CDR2 FQGNSA. This CDR3 has 17 residues. For the CDR3, the DNA is TGTGCCAGCAGCTTGGAGTGGGTCCTAGCGGGATCCGGCGAGCAGTTCTTC. Encoded protein: CASSLEWVLAGSGEQFF.

This sequence joins TRBV18 and TRBJ1-2; D is unresolved. V lost 5 bases and J lost 8, with 18 bases in between. Germline V gene sequence: CDR1 KGHSH, CDR2 LQKENI. The CDR3 extends over 14 amino acids. CDR3 region: CASSTTIPGMGYTF. The CDR3 DNA reads as TGTGCCAGCTCAACAACGATCCCGGGGATGGGCTACACCTTC.

This chain joins TRBV5-1 and TRBJ2-7; weak D call: TRBD2 (6 bases). V was cut by 2 bases and J by 2 bases, with 8 bases left in between. The CDR3 loop spans 13 amino acids. Germline values: CDR1 SGHRS, CDR2 YFSETQ. CDR3 residues: CASSLSGAYEQYF. DNA of the CDR3: TGCGCCAGCAGCTTATCGGGGGCCTACGAGCAGTACTTC.

This chain connects TRBV6-5 to TRBJ2-7, with D possibly being TRBD1 (6 bases). V was cut by 2 bases and J by 5 bases, with 10 bases left in between. The germline gives CDR1 MNHEY, CDR2 SVGAGI. The CDR3 runs 13 residues. The CDR3: CASSYKAGDEQYF. In nucleotides, the CDR3 is TGTGCCAGCAGTTACAAGGCAGGGGACGAGCAGTACTTC.

The chain links TRBV4-1 to TRBJ1-1; 8 bases map to TRBD1. CDR3 length: 13 residues. V lost 1 base to trimming and J lost 7 bases; unmatched junction nucleotides: 2. CDR1 MGHRA and CDR2 YSYEKL come from the germline V gene. The CDR3 coding sequence is TGCGCCAGCAGCCAAGGACAGGGGATTGAAGCTTTCTTT. Its translation: CASSQGQGIEAFF.

The chain couples TRBV28 to TRBJ2-7; TRBD2 matches at 10 bases. The J segment lost 1 base and the V segment lost 7 bases, leaving 4 bases of the junction unmatched. CDR1 MDHEN and CDR2 SYDVKM come from the germline V gene. The CDR3 runs 14 residues. CDR3: CASKRLAGSYEQYF. The CDR3 coding sequence is TGTGCCAGCAAGAGACTAGCGGGTTCCTACGAGCAGTACTTC.

This clone was seen only a few times. V usage is TRBV11-2 and J usage is TRBJ2-7, with D possibly TRBD1 on 6 matching bases. CDR1 is SGHAT, CDR2 FQNNGV, per germline. The CDR3 is 15 residues long. The V gene lost 0 bases and the J gene lost 3 bases, with 12 bases spanning the gap. The CDR3 spells CASSLDGTPFYEQYF. CDR3 coding DNA: TGTGCCAGCAGCTTAGACGGGACACCTTTCTACGAGCAGTACTTC.

V usage is TRBV28 and J usage is TRBJ2-2, with 8 bases matching TRBD2. Trimming at V came to 8 bases and at J to 6 bases, leaving 17 bases not matched to a gene. Germline CDR1 reads MDHEN; CDR2 reads SYDVKM. There are 17 residues in the CDR3. The CDR3 is CASALILAGVRPGELFF. The CDR3 DNA sequence: TGTGCCAGCGCTCTCATTCTAGCGGGCGTAAGACCCGGGGAGCTGTTTTTT.

The chain recombines TRBV28 with TRBJ1-3; TRBD1 aligns across 8 bases. Trimming took 6 bases from V and 6 from J; bases not matched to a gene: 7. The CDR3 contains 14 residues. CDR1 is MDHEN, CDR2 SYDVKM, per germline. DNA for the CDR3: TGTGCCAGCAGCCGACCGGACAGGGAAAACACCATATATTTT. Amino acids: CASSRPDRENTIYF.

CDR3 residues: CASSPRRGETQYF. The CDR3 coding sequence is TGTGCCAGCAGTCCCCGGAGGGGAGAGACCCAGTACTTC. The chain couples TRBV12-3 or TRBV12-4 to TRBJ2-5; D is possibly TRBD2 (6 bases). V was pared by 5 bases and J by 4 bases, with 11 bases between. The CDR3 sequence is 13 residues long.

This rearrangement joins TRBV20-1 to TRBJ1-1; D gene unclear. CDR1 is DFQATT, CDR2 SNEGSKA, per germline (reference sequence). V lost 3 bases and J 0 bases, leaving 11 bases between the germline ends. The CDR3 contains 14 residues. Here the CDR3 DNA reads TGCAGTGCTAGTGTAAGGGAGATGAACACTGAAGCTTTCTTT. This codes for CSASVREMNTEAFF.

This clone was observed once. The chain carries TRBV6-2 or TRBV6-3 and TRBJ2-7, with 10 bases matching TRBD2. CDR3 length: 14 residues. The V gene's germline CDR1 is MNHEY and CDR2 SVGEGT. V dropped 5 bases and J dropped 3; count of bases not matched to a gene: 4. CDR3 nucleotides: TGTGCCAGCAGTCAAGCGGGAGGGGGCTACGAGCAGTACTTC. Translating gives CASSQAGGGYEQYF.

The V and J genes are TRBV9 and TRBJ2-2, with 12 nucleotides matching TRBD2. J gave up 5 bases and V 0 bases, and 8 bases lay outside the gene matches. CDR3 length: 18 residues. CDR1 and CDR2 (germline): SGDLS, YYNGEE. The CDR3 reads CASSVAHPGLAGTGELFF. The CDR3 region has the DNA TGTGCCAGCAGCGTAGCTCATCCAGGACTAGCGGGAACCGGGGAGCTGTTTTTT. The full variable domain, completed using reference TRBV9 and TRBJ2-2, is DSGVTQTPKHLITATGQRVTLRCSPRSGDLSVYWYQQSLDQGLQFLIQYYNGEERAKGNILERFSAQQFPDLHSELNLSSLELGDSALYFCASSVAHPGLAGTGELFFGEGSRLTVL.

V is TRBV19 and J is TRBJ1-1; 9 bases agree with TRBD1. The CDR3 runs to 18 residues. Trimming took 3 bases from V and 0 from J; bases not matched to a gene: 11. Germline CDR1 reads LNHDA; CDR2 reads SQIVND (reference sequence). CDR3 residues: CASSILGLGQGLNTEAFF. The DNA of the CDR3 is TGTGCCAGTAGTATTTTGGGGTTGGGACAGGGCCTGAACACTGAAGCTTTCTTT.

V gene TRBV19 combines with J gene TRBJ1-2, with D possibly TRBD1 on 5 matching bases. Germline lookup yields CDR1 LNHDA and CDR2 SQIVND (reference sequence). This CDR3 spans 12 amino acids. V lost 9 bases and J 7 bases, leaving 15 bases between the germline ends. This CDR3 is CASRVGRRGYTF. CDR3 nucleotides: TGTGCCAGCAGGGTAGGAAGACGTGGCTACACCTTC. Full variable domain (rest looked up from reference TRBV19 and TRBJ1-2): DGGITQSPKYLFRKEGQNVTLSCEQNLNHDAMYWYRQDPGQGLRLIYYSQIVNDFQKGDIAEGYSVSREKKESFPLTVTSAQKNPTAFYLCASRVGRRGYTFGSGTRLTVV.

V is TRBV6-6 and J is TRBJ1-5; a possible D gene is TRBD1 (6 bases). Trimming shortened V by 2 bases and J by 7 bases, and 15 bases separated the two germline ends. Looked up from germline, CDR1 is MNHNY and CDR2 is SVGAGI (reference sequence). The CDR3 is made up of 15 amino acids. This chain's CDR3 is CASSYPKGEGQPQHF. As DNA, the CDR3 is TGTGCCAGCAGTTACCCGAAGGGGGAGGGACAGCCCCAGCATTTT.

The rearrangement joins TRBV28 to TRBJ2-7; 8 bases map to TRBD2. V dropped 3 bases and J dropped 2; count of bases not matched to a gene: 9. Per germline, CDR1 MDHEN and CDR2 SYDVKM. The CDR3 sequence is 16 residues long. The CDR3 DNA follows: TGTGCCAGCAGTTTTTTAAGTGGCGGGGGGACCTACGAGCAGTACTTC. Translation: CASSFLSGGGTYEQYF.

The gene calls are TRBV24-1 and TRBJ2-7; D might be TRBD1 (6 bases). The germline V gene encodes CDR1 KGHDR and CDR2 SFDVKD. The CDR3 is 12 amino acids. The germline V and J ends were trimmed by 10 bases and 3 bases, with 12 bases remaining between them. The CDR3 coding sequence is TGTGCCACGGCGGACAGTAACTACGAGCAGTACTTC. As protein: CATADSNYEQYF.